This TCR beta chain was retrieved from a study of T cell repertoires in cytomegalovirus infection. Across the study: Both CMV infection and a matching HLA type were indicated by public TCR beta signatures.

This clonotype was recorded a few times. Its matching antigen is unknown. The CDR3 has 13 amino acids. Germline V gene data show CDR1 as MNHEY and CDR2 as SVGEGT. Trimming shortened V by 5 bases and J by 2 bases, and 9 bases separated the two germline ends. TCRdb redid the calling of the reads with MiXCR, one entry per CDR3 protein. The data show 830,000 or so distinct CDR3 sequences, with approximately 32% seen just once and 9.5% to 15% held by the top ten. The origin of this receptor is a human donor in good health (CMV status not recorded). Some clones in this sample may be carry-over from other donors' samples. The sample here was cultured CD8+ T cells from PBMCs, taken from culture after CMV antigen stimulation. This chain links TRBV6-2 or TRBV6-3 with TRBJ1-1; D is perhaps TRBD1 (6 bases). The CDR3 reads CASSNRVNTEAFF. Written as DNA, the CDR3 is TGTGCCAGCAGTAACAGGGTAAACACTGAAGCTTTCTTT.